The entry below gives a single TCR beta chain sequence along with its context. Its cognate antigen has yet to be identified. No base quality values were provided; no much bigger clone lies one nucleotide off. The data were taken from a study of blood T cell repertoires in COVID-19 (dated by TCRdb to the early 2020s). With regard to the full study: The collaborator samples originated in the United States, Italy and Spain and spanned the acute and convalescent phases of COVID-19. The material from the prospective study consisted of cDNA or gDNA derived from T cells, B-cell-depleted T cells, or PBMCs. Deeply sampled blood TCRbeta repertoires from subjects exposed to, actively infected with, or recovered from COVID-19 were included in the dataset. The repertoires were made available in a free public database intended to serve as a resource for research on the immune response to SARS-CoV-2. Samples were obtained from the ongoing ImmuneRACE study (first 160 participants) and from about 1,300 subjects provided by 6 global collaborators. The sample metadata nearly always contained a de-identified subject ID, COVID-19 status, age in years and sex. Where available, HLA class I and class II types were taken from metadata supplied by the sample provider and were not determined by assay-based typing.

Whole blood was collected in K2EDTA tubes by collaborating institutions according to the institutions' own protocols. For TCRbeta analysis, collaborator samples were shipped as frozen whole blood, as isolated PBMCs, or as DNA extracted from either sample type. Measured from the cysteine to the phenylalanine, the CDR3 is 15 residues long. Left in the record is the CDR3 DNA by itself, 45 bases read in frame from the first base. The junction shows trimming of 5 bases on V and 5 bases on J, plus 17 bases between the germline ends. CDR1 and CDR2 were assigned from the germline V gene as SGHTA and FQGTGA. Broader findings and caveats from the paper: How much clinical and demographic metadata was included differed by source and by participant, and the metadata was provided uncurated.

TCRbeta CDR3 regions were amplified from genomic DNA using the immunoSEQ Assay, a bias-controlled multiplex PCR. As for the original processing: Within the assay, amplification of reference gene primers was used to estimate how many nucleated cells each sample contained. To quantify the absolute abundance of each unique TCRbeta CDR3 rearrangement, sequence reads were collapsed and filtered. For each sample, productive Simpson clonality was calculated by taking the square root of Simpson's diversity index across productive rearrangements. Drawn from immuneACCESS, this table holds only the in-frame rearrangements with V and J called that TCRdb kept. Clones are partly lost; checked studies trace under half to an unresolved V gene and leave the rest unexplained. That table supplies the V and J calls and clone size; D and trimming were determined from the DNA. A total of 20,000 to 30,000 clones appear in this sample, 88% of them only once. In total, the top ten clones hold around 15% of the sample.

This TCR derives from a man in his 70s with acute or convalescent COVID-19. Sequenced sample: peripheral blood. In this chain, TRBV7-3 is recombined with TRBJ2-3; a tentative D match to TRBD2 spans 5 bases. The bases read TGTGCCAGCAGCCCCCAGGTCGGGGTAATAGATACGCAGTATTTT. Translated, this gives CASSPQVGVIDTQYF.